The source of this T cell receptor (beta chain) is a study of CD8+ T cells in alopecia areata. On this clone: Its specificity is not known. Germline is not matched at one junction end, which may reflect a read error.

TCR sequencing used cDNA made by reverse transcription of extracted RNA. Sequencing was performed with immunoSEQ multiplex PCR; in TCRdb, only in-frame clones are kept and a portion is missing. The sample lists about 15,000 clones; more than 50% were seen once. Study results and caveats: When scalp samples are sequenced, resident alphabeta T cells of normal skin are also captured.

The CDR3 has 13 residues. Germline V gene sequence: CDR1 SSHAT, CDR2 FNYEAQ (reference sequence). Both peripheral blood and punch biopsies of lesional scalp skin were obtained from patients who had alopecia areata. The material sequenced was skin. The sequence came from a human donor with alopecia areata. The rearrangement joins TRBV7-7 to TRBJ1-1; D gene unclear. CDR3 coding DNA: TGTGCTAGCAGCTTAAACGGGAACACTGAAGCTTTCTTT. Translation: CASSLNGNTEAFF.